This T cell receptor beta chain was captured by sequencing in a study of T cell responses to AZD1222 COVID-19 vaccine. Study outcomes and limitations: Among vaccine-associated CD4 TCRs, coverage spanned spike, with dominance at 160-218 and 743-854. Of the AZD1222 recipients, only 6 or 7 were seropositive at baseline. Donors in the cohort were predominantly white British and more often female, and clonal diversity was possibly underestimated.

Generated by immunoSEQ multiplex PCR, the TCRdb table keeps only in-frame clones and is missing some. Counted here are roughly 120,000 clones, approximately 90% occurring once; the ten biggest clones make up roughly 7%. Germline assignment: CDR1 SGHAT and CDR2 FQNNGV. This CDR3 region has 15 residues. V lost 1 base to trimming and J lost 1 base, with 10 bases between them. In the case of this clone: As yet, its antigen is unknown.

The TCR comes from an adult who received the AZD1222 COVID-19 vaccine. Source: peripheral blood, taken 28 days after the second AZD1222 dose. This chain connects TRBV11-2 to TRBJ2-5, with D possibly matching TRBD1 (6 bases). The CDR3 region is CASSLGAGAQETQYF. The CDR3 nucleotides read TGTGCCAGCAGCTTAGGCGCAGGGGCCCAAGAGACCCAGTACTTC.